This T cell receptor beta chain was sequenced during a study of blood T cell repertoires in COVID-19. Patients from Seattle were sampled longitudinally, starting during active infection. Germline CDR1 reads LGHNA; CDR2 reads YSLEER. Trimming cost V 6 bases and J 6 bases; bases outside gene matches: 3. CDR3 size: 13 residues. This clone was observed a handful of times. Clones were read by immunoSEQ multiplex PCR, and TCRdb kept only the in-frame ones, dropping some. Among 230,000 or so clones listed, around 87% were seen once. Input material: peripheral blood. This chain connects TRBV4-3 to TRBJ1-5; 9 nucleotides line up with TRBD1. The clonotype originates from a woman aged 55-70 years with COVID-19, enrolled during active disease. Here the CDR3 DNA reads TGCGCCAGCAGTCGGACAGGGGCTCAGCCCCAGCATTTT. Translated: CASSRTGAQPQHF.